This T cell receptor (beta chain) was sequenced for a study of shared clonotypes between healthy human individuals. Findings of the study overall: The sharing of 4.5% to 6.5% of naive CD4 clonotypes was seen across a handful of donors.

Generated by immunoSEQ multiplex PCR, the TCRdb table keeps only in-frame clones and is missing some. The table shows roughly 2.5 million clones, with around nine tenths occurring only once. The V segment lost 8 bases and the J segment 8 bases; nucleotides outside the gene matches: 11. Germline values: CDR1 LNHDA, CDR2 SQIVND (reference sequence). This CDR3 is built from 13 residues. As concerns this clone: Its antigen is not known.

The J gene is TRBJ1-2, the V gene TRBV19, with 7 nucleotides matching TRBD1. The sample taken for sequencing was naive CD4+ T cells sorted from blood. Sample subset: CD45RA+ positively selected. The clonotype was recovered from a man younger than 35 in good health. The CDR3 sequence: CASGQDPSTGYTF. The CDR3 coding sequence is TGTGCCAGTGGACAGGACCCCTCCACCGGCTACACCTTC.